This T cell receptor beta chain was obtained from a study of lymphopenia after photon versus proton radiotherapy. Broader study findings: Photon-treated patients lost naive T cells and TCR diversity; proton-treated stayed stable.

The data were produced by immunoSEQ multiplex PCR, yet TCRdb's version contains in-frame clones alone and is incomplete. This repertoire shows tens of thousands of clones, about 92% found once; its top ten account for 15% to 20%. Trimming pared 2 bases from V and 4 bases from J, leaving 15 bases between. The CDR3 runs 16 residues. Per the germline V gene, CDR1 is MNHNY and CDR2 is SVGAGI (reference sequence). On this clone itself: Its antigen is currently unknown.

The sample in question was peripheral blood, obtained from a patient treated with photon-based radiotherapy. The receptor was isolated from a woman aged 40 to 50 with cholangiocarcinoma. The chain uses TRBV6-6 and TRBJ1-5; a weak D match, TRBD1 (6 bases). CDR3 residues: CASSYGGRRGNQPQHF. Written as DNA, the CDR3 is TGTGCCAGCAGTTACGGGGGCAGGAGGGGGAATCAGCCCCAGCATTTT.